This TCR beta chain emerged from a study of cytomegalovirus exposure and HLA in healthy donors. The PCR ran on 60 Vbeta and 13 Jbeta primers. Profiled with immunoSEQ multiplex PCR; TCRdb holds only in-frame clones, not every one. Its table lists about 160,000 clones. What was sequenced was PBMCs. This TCR was sampled from a man between 25 and 39 years old in good health and CMV-seronegative.

DNA for the CDR3: TGTGCCAGCAGTTCTGGACTAGCGAACCAAGAGACCCAGTACTTC. Residues: CASSSGLANQETQYF. The chain has TRBV6-5 and TRBJ2-5, with TRBD2 matching 9 bases. V gave up 4 bases and J gave up 0 bases; unmatched junction bases: 3. CDR1 MNHEY and CDR2 SVGAGI come from the germline V gene. This CDR3 spans 15 amino acids.